This T cell receptor (beta chain) was documented in a study of blood T cell repertoires in COVID-19. The overall study: Acute-phase and convalescent COVID-19 samples originated in the United States, Italy and Spain. In each case, the material was cDNA or gDNA derived from T cells, B-cell-depleted T cells, or PBMCs.

The age range of participants was about 18 to 89 years, with residence in fewer than 25 US areas. Clinical history reported by participants formed the basis on which cohorts were assigned. This table comes from immunoSEQ multiplex PCR, and its TCRdb copy is limited to in-frame clones, with some not included. The table has more than 250,000 clones, 90% seen once. The CDR3 is 13 residues long. V was trimmed by 8 bases and J by 9 bases, leaving 19 bases between them. The V call is TRBV12-3 or TRBV12-4, the J call TRBJ1-1, with D possibly matching TRBD1 (6 bases). The sequence came from a woman younger than 30 with acute COVID-19. Specimen: PBMCs or T cells enriched from blood (not recorded which). The CDR3 loop reads CASCNQPGTKAFF. The DNA for the CDR3 is TGTGCCAGCTGCAACCAACCCGGGACAAAAGCTTTCTTT.